This T cell receptor beta chain was documented in a study of human T cells and chemical hapten exposure. The study, taken as a whole, reports: With DPC sensitization, TCRs exceeding 1 in 1000 frequency showed no change.

TCRdb fed the RACE reads into MiXCR, producing one record per CDR3 protein. The table has fewer than 50,000 distinct CDR3 sequences, 3% to 4% seen once; the top ten hold around 6%. In this sample, this clonotype turned up many times. Its antigen is undetermined. The germline V gene has CDR1 MGHRA and CDR2 YSYEKL. The ends lost 3 bases at V and 4 bases at J; junction bases unmatched: 5. CDR3 length equals 15 residues. Time point specified: healthy volunteer bleed at 6 weeks. Unfractionated whole blood yielded the extracted total RNA. This chain links TRBV4-1 with TRBJ2-3, with 9 bases aligning to TRBD2. The sequence derives from a human donor in good health. Some clones in this sample may be carry-over from other donors' samples. Sequencing was done on a sample of whole blood. CDR3: CASSHLSGSADTQYF. In DNA, the CDR3 is TGCGCCAGCAGCCACCTTAGCGGGAGTGCAGATACGCAGTATTTT.